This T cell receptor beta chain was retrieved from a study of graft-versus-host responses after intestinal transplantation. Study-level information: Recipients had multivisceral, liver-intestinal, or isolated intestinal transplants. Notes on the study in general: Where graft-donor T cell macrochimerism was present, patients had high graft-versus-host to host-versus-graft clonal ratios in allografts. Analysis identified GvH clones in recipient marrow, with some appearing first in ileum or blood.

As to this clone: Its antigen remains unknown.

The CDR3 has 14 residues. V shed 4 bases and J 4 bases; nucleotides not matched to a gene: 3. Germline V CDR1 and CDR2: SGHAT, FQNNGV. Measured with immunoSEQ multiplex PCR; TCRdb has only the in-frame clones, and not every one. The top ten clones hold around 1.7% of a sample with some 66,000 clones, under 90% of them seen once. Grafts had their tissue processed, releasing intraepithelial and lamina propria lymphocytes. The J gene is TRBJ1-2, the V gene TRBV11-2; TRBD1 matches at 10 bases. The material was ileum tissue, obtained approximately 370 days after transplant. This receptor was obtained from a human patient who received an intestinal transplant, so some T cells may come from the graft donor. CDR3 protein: CASSSRTGGYGYTF. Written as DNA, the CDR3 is TGTGCCAGCAGCTCACGGACAGGGGGCTATGGCTACACCTTC.